The 3 T cell receptor beta chains given below trace back to one sample, sequenced in a study of T cell clonality in common variable immunodeficiency. No antigen has been identified for these receptors. The repertoire was sequenced with immunoSEQ multiplex PCR; TCRdb's copy has only in-frame clones and lacks some. The repertoire shows about 15,000 clones; the top ten hold 4.9%. Notes on the study in general: Common variable immunodeficiency TCR beta sequences reportedly had fewer deletions and N-nucleotide insertions.

The sample comprised peripheral blood mononuclear cells. The receptors were gathered from a human donor with common variable immunodeficiency.

Note on this clone: The read ends 3 residues shy of where the CDR3 ends; the end is completed using the germline J gene. The rearrangement joins TRBV6-1 to TRBJ2-3; the D gene could be TRBD1 or TRBD2 (5 bases each). Germline loops: CDR1 MNHNS, CDR2 SASEGT. The CDR3 has 15 amino acids. The V end was cut by 4 bases, the J end by 0 bases, with 11 bases between. CDR3 in amino acids: CASSGRGVSTDTQYF. The part of the CDR3 DNA that was read is TGTGCCAGCAGTGGTAGAGGGGTAAGCACAGATACG.

Turning to this clone: The sequenced fragment ends 3 residues before the CDR3 boundary, so the rest is inferred from the germline J gene. The chain couples TRBV20-1 to TRBJ2-3; possibly TRBD2 for D (6 bases). This CDR3 comprises 14 residues. Germline V gene lookup returns CDR1 DFQATT and CDR2 SNEGSKA (reference sequence). V lost 0 bases, J lost 1 base, and 8 bases lay in between. The CDR3 spells CSAREQRGTDTQYF. CDR3 DNA (partial): TGCAGTGCTAGAGAGCAGCGGGGCACAGATACG.

Worth noting for this clone: Read data end 3 residues before the CDR3 end; the end is taken from the germline J gene. The V call is TRBV18, the J call TRBJ2-3; 10 nucleotides agree with TRBD1. The CDR3 runs 16 residues. Trimming cost V 1 base and J 3 bases; bases outside gene matches: 4. In germline, CDR1 is KGHSH, CDR2 LQKENI. CDR3: CASSPRGQGGTDTQYF. Partial CDR3 DNA: TGTGCCAGCTCACCACGCGGACAGGGGGGAACAGATACG. Drawing the rest from reference TRBV18 and TRBJ2-3, the complete variable domain is NAGVMQNPRHLVRRRGQEARLRCSPMKGHSHVYWYRQLPEEGLKFMVYLQKENIIDESGMPKERFSAEFPKEGPSILRIQQVVRGDSAAYFCASSPRGQGGTDTQYFGPGTRLTVL.